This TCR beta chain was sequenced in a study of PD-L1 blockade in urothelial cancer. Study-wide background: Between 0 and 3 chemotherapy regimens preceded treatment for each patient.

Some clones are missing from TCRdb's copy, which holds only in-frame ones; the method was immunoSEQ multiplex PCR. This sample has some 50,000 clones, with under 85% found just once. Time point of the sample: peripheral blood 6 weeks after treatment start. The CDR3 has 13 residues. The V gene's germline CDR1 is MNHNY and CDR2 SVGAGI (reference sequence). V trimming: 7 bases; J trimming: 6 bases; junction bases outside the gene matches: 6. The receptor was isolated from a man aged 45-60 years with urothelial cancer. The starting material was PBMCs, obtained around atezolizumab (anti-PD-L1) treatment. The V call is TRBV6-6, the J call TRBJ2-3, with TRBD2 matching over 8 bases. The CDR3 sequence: CASTGGVWDTQYF. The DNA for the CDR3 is TGTGCCAGCACCGGGGGGGTATGGGATACGCAGTATTTT.